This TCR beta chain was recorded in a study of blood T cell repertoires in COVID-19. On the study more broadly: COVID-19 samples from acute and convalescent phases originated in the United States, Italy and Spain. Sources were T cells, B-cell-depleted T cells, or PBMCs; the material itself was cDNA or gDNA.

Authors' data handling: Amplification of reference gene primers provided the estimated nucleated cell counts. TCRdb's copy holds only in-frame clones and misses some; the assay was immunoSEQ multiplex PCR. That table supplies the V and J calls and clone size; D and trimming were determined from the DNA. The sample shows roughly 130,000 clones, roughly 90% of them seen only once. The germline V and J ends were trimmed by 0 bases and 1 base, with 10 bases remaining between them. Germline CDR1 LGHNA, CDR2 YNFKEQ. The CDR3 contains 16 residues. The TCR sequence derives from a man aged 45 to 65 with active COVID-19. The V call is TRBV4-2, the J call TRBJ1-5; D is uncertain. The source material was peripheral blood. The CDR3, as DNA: TGTGCCAGCAGCCAAGAGACGGGGTTAAGCAATCAGCCCCAGCATTTT. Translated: CASSQETGLSNQPQHF.